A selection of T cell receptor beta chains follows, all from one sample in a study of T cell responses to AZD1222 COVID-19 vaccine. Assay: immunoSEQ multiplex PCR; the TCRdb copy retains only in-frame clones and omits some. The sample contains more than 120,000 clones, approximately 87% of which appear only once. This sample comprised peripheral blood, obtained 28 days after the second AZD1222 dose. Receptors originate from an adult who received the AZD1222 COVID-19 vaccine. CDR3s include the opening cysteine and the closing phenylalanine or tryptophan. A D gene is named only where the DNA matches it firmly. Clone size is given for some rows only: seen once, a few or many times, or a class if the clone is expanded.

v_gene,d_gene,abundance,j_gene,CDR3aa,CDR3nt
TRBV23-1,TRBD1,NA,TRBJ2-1,CASSSTGGSYNEQFF,TGCGCCAGCAGTTCGACAGGGGGCTCCTACAATGAGCAGTTCTTC
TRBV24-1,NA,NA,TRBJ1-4,CATSDFGEKLFF,TGTGCCACCAGTGATTTTGGTGAAAAACTGTTTTTT
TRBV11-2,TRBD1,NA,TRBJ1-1,CASSSSGTGVIAFF,TGTGCCAGCAGCTCGTCCGGGACAGGGGTTATTGCTTTCTTT
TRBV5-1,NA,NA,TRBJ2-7,CASSIDRGTYEQYF,TGCGCCAGCAGCATTGACCGGGGGACCTACGAGCAGTACTTC
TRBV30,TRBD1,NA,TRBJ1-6,CASGQGNSPLHF,TGTGCCTCGGGACAGGGGAATTCACCCCTCCACTTT
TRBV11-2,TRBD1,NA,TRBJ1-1,CASSFQGVGAEAFF,TGTGCCAGCAGCTTCCAGGGGGTGGGCGCTGAAGCTTTCTTT
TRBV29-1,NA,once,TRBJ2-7,CSVDLAYEQYF,TGCAGCGTTGACTTAGCTTACGAGCAGTACTTC
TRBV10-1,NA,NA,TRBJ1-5,CASSATDNQPQHF,TGCGCCAGCAGTGCTACAGATAATCAGCCCCAGCATTTT
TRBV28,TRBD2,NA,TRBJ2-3,CASSGTSGGAGFTDTQYF,TGTGCCAGCAGTGGAACTAGCGGGGGGGCCGGATTCACAGATACGCAGTATTTT
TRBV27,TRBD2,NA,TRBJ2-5,CASSSTRLAGIQETQYF,TGTGCCAGCAGTTCAACCAGACTAGCGGGCATCCAAGAGACCCAGTACTTC
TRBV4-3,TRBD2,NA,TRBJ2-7,CASSQEILASSYEQYF,TGCGCCAGCAGCCAAGAAATACTAGCGTCCTCCTACGAGCAGTACTTC
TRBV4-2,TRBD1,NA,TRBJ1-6,CASSPGQGGNSPLHF,TGTGCCAGCAGCCCCGGACAGGGAGGTAATTCACCCCTCCACTTT
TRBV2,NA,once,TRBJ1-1,CASSGPRGRGNTEAFF,TGTGCCAGCAGTGGTCCTCGGGGCCGGGGGAACACTGAAGCTTTCTTT
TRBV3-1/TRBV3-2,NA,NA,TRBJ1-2,CASSPPLLMGLNYGYTF,TGTGCCAGCAGCCCGCCCCTACTAATGGGATTAAACTATGGCTACACCTTC
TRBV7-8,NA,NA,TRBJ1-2,CASSLGTARVNYGYTF,TGTGCCAGCAGCTTAGGGACAGCCAGAGTTAACTATGGCTACACCTTC
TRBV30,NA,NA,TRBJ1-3,CAWSVTRRASGNTIYF,TGTGCCTGGAGTGTTACCCGCCGGGCCTCTGGAAACACCATATATTTT
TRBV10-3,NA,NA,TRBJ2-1,CAIGRRLGEQFF,TGTGCCATCGGTCGGAGGTTGGGGGAGCAGTTCTTC
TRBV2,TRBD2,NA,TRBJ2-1,CASSELAVPSYNEQFF,TGTGCCAGCAGTGAACTAGCGGTACCCTCCTACAATGAGCAGTTCTTC
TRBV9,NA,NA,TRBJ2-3,CASSVAPSDTQYF,TGTGCCAGCAGCGTAGCGCCCTCAGATACGCAGTATTTT
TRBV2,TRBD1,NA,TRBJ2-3,CASRAQGIPDTQYF,TGTGCCAGCCGGGCACAGGGGATTCCAGATACGCAGTATTTT
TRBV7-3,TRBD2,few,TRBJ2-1,CASSPHGSGGGNEQFF,TGTGCCAGCAGCCCTCATGGTTCGGGAGGGGGCAATGAGCAGTTCTTC
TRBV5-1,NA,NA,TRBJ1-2,CASSLNQGSYGYTF,TGCGCCAGCAGCTTGAATCAGGGCAGCTATGGCTACACCTTC
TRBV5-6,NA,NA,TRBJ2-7,CASSLVGRSDEQYF,TGTGCCAGCAGCTTGGTCGGTAGGTCCGACGAGCAGTACTTC
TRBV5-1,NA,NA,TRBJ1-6,CASSLGELGFGSPLHF,TGCGCCAGCAGCTTGGGGGAGTTGGGGTTCGGTTCACCCCTCCACTTT
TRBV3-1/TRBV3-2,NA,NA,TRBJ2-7,CASSPEVLSSYEQYF,TGTGCCAGCAGCCCAGAAGTGCTGAGCTCCTACGAGCAGTACTTC
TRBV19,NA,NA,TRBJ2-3,CASSIRTRKDTQYF,TGTGCCAGTAGTATTAGAACAAGGAAGGATACGCAGTATTTT
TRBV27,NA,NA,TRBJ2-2,CASSLMGSAGELFF,TGTGCCAGCAGTTTAATGGGTAGTGCCGGGGAGCTGTTTTTT
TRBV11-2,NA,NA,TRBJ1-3,CASSQQGSGNTIYF,TGTGCCAGCAGCCAACAGGGTTCTGGAAACACCATATATTTT
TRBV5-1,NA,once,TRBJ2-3,CASSLDHTGTDAGDTQYF,TGCGCCAGCAGCTTGGATCATACAGGGACTGACGCGGGAGATACGCAGTATTTT
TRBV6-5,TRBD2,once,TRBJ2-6,CASRSGGSGANVLTF,TGTGCCAGCAGATCGGGGGGCTCTGGGGCCAACGTCCTGACTTTC